Listed below are T cell receptor beta chains from one sample, sequenced in a study of CD8+CD57+ T cells in acquired aplastic anemia. TCRdb independently ran MiXCR on the reads; one entry per CDR3 protein. This sample has under 200,000 distinct CDR3 sequences, with approximately 48% found just once. The sample taken for sequencing was sorted CD4+, CD8+, or CD8+CD57+ T cells (not recorded which) from PBMCs. All receptors come from a human donor with aplastic anemia. CDR3s leave out the opening cysteine and the closing phenylalanine or tryptophan.

cdr3_length j_call v_call cdr3_aa
12 TRBJ2-7 TRBV29-1 SVGTGQGANEQY
11 TRBJ2-3 TRBV7-9 ASSSGQPDTQY
12 TRBJ2-1 TRBV20-1 SARRPTRGSEQF
12 TRBJ1-1 TRBV5-1 ASSLGQGAGEAF
11 TRBJ1-1 TRBV7-3 ASSAQVTTEAF
15 TRBJ1-1 TRBV12-3/TRBV12-4 ASRKGTGGVLNTEAF
11 TRBJ2-1 TRBV25-1 ASKTSGKNEQF
11 TRBJ1-1 TRBV27 ASSHGPSTEAF
12 TRBJ1-4 TRBV20-1 SARARGGNEKLF
11 TRBJ2-7 TRBV28 ASNREGPYEQY
13 TRBJ1-1 TRBV11-2 ASSLGLHPRTGAF
11 TRBJ1-5 TRBV19 ATEGTGGWPQH
12 TRBJ2-3 TRBV10-2 ASSDRALTDTQY
14 TRBJ2-1 TRBV2 ASSDPGTSKGNEQF
11 TRBJ2-4 TRBV3-1 ASSPHPGDIQY
9 TRBJ1-1 TRBV13 ASSFLGEAF
13 TRBJ2-3 TRBV2 ASSDAGGSADTQY
13 TRBJ1-2 TRBV5-6 ASSLEVGGAYGYT
13 TRBJ2-5 TRBV7-6 ASSLSPGGRETQY
11 TRBJ2-3 TRBV9 ASSVGGGDTQY
13 TRBJ2-2 TRBV7-3 ASRLGQASTGELF
13 TRBJ1-2 TRBV2 ASSGAAGDPYGYT